This T cell receptor (beta chain) was recorded in a study of blood T cell repertoires in COVID-19. Study at large: The origin of the acute and convalescent COVID-19 samples was the United States, Italy and Spain. In each case, the material was cDNA or gDNA derived from T cells, B-cell-depleted T cells, or PBMCs.

In the authors' methods: Reference gene primer amplification yielded estimated nucleated cell counts. The repertoire was sequenced with immunoSEQ multiplex PCR; TCRdb's copy has only in-frame clones and lacks some. That table is the source of V, J and clone size, and D and trimming were worked out from the DNA. In the table there are approximately 85,000 clones, more than 80% of which are singletons. The germline V gene encodes CDR1 SGHAT and CDR2 FQNNGV. The V and J ends lost 7 bases and 2 bases, in that order; junction bases with no gene match: 8. The CDR3 covers 15 residues. The sequenced sample was peripheral blood. The sequence came from a man in his fifties or sixties with active or convalescent COVID-19. The V call is TRBV11-2, the J call TRBJ2-7, with 10 bases lining up with TRBD1. This CDR3 is CASKLNGQGAYEQYF. CDR3 in DNA: TGTGCCAGCAAATTAAACGGACAGGGGGCCTACGAGCAGTACTTC.